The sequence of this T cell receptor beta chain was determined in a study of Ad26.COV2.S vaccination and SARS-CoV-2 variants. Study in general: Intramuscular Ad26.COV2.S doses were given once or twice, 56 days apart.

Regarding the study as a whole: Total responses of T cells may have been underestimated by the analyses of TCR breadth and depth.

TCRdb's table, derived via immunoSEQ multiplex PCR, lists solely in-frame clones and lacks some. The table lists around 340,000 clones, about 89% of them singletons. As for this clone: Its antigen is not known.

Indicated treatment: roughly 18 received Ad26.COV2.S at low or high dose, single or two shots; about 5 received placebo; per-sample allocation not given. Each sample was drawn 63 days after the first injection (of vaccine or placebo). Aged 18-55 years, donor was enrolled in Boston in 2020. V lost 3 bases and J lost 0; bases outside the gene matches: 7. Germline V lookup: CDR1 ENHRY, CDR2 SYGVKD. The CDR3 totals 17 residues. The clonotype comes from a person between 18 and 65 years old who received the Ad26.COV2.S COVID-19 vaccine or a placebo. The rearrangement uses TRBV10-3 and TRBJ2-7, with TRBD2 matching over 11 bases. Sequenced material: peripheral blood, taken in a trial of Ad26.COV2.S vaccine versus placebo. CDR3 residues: CAISDVSSGGFSYEQYF. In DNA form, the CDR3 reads TGTGCCATCAGTGATGTTTCTAGCGGGGGGTTCTCCTACGAGCAGTACTTC.